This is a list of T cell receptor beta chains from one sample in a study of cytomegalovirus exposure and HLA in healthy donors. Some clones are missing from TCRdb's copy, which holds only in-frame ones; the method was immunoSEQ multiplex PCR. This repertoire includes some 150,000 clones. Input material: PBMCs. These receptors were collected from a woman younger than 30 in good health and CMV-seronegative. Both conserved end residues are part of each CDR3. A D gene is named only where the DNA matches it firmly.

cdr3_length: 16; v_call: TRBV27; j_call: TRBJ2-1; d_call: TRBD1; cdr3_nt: TGTGCCAGCAGTTTAACCACAGGGGGAGCATACAATGAGCAGTTCTTC; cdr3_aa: CASSLTTGGAYNEQFF
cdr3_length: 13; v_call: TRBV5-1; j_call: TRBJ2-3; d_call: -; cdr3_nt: TGCGCCAGCTTGGACAGAAGGGCAGATACGCAGTATTTT; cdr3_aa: CASLDRRADTQYF
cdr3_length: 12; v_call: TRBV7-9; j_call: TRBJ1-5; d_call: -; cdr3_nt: TGTGCCAGCAGCTACGAACAGCAGCCCCAGCATTTT; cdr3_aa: CASSYEQQPQHF
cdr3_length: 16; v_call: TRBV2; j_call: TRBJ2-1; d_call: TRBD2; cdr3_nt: TGTGCCAGCAGGCCCGGACTAGCGGAGGGATACAATGAGCAGTTCTTC; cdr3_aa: CASRPGLAEGYNEQFF
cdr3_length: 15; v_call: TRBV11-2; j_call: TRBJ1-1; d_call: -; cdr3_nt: TGTGCCAGCAGCTTAGGGACTTCGAGGGCCTCTGAAGCTTTCTTT; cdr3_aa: CASSLGTSRASEAFF
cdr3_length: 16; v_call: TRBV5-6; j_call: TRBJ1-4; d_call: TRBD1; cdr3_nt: TGTGCCAGCAGCTTGGGGACAGGGAGGAGGAGTGAAAAACTGTTTTTT; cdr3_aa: CASSLGTGRRSEKLFF
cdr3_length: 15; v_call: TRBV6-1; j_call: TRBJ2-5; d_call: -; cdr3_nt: TGTGCCAGCAGTGAGCAGGGACAGCCGGGGGTTTCCCAGTACTTC; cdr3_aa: CASSEQGQPGVSQYF
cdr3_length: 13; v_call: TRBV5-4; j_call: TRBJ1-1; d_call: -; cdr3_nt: TGTGCCAGCAGCTTCCAGGGTAGAGATGAAGCTTTCTTT; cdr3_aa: CASSFQGRDEAFF
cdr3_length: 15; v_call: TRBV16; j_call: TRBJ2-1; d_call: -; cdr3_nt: TGTGCCAGCAGCCAACTGGGGAGCTCCTACAATGAGCAGTTCTTC; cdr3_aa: CASSQLGSSYNEQFF
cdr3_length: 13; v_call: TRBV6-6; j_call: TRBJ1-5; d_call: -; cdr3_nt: TGTGCCACCTTAGCGGGGGTTAATCAGCCCCAGCATTTT; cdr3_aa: CATLAGVNQPQHF
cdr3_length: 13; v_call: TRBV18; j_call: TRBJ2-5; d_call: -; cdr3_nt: TGTGCCAGCTCACCACAGGGGGTAGAGACCCAGTACTTC; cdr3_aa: CASSPQGVETQYF
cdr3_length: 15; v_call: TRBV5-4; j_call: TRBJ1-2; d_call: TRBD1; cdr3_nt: TGTGCCAGCAGCTCGCGGACAGGGAGGAACTATGGCTACACCTTC; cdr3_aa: CASSSRTGRNYGYTF
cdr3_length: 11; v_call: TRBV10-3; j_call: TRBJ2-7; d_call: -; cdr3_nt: TGTGCCATCGGGGCTGGTTACGAGCAGTACTTC; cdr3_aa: CAIGAGYEQYF
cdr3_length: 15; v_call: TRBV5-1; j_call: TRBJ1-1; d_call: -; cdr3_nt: TGCGCCAGCAGCGTTGGGCGGGGGGGATACACTGAAGCTTTCTTT; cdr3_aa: CASSVGRGGYTEAFF
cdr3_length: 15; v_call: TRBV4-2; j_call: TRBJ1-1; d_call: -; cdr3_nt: TGTGCCAGCAGCCAAGACCGGGACTTGGGGACTGAAGCTTTCTTT; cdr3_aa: CASSQDRDLGTEAFF
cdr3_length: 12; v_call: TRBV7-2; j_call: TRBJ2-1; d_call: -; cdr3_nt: TGTGCCAGCAGCTTAGCGCGTGGTGAGCAGTTCTTC; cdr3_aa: CASSLARGEQFF
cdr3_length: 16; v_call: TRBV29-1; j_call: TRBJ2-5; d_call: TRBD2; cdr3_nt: TGCAGCGCCATGACTAGCGGGACGAATCTCCAAGAGACCCAGTACTTC; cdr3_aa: CSAMTSGTNLQETQYF
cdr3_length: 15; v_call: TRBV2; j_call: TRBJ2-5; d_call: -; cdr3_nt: TGTGCCAGCAGTGAAGATCTCGGACTCCAGGAGACCCAGTACTTC; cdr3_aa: CASSEDLGLQETQYF
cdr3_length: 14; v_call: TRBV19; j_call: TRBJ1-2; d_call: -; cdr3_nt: TGTGCCAGTAGTATAGGAGGAGGGACCTATGGCTACACCTTC; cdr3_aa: CASSIGGGTYGYTF
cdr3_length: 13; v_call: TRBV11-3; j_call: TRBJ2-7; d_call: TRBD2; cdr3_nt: TGTGCCAGCAGCCCGCGGGAGGACTACGAGCAGTACTTC; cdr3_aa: CASSPREDYEQYF
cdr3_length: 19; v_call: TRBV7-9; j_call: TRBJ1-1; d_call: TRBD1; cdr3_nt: TGTGCCAGCAGCTCAACCCCGACAGGGGGCGCTTCGGTGGACACTGAAGCTTTCTTT; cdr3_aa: CASSSTPTGGASVDTEAFF
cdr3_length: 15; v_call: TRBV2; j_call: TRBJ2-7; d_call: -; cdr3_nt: TGTGCCAGCAGTGAAGGCGCTCAGCTAGGAGGCGAGCAGTACTTC; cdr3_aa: CASSEGAQLGGEQYF
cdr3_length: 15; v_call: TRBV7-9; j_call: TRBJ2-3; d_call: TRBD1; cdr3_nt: TGTGCCAGCAGCCCGCTTGACAGGGGAGTAGATACGCAGTATTTT; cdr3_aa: CASSPLDRGVDTQYF
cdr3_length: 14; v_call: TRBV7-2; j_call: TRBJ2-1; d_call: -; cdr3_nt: TGTGCCAGCAGCTTAGCGGGCCTTATCAATGAGCAGTTCTTC; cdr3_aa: CASSLAGLINEQFF
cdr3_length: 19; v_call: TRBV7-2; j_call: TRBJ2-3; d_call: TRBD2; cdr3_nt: TGTGCCAGCAGCTTAGGGGGACTAGCGGGAGGGGGGCTGACAGATACGCAGTATTTT; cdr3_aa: CASSLGGLAGGGLTDTQYF
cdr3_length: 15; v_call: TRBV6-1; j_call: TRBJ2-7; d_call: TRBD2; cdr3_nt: TGTGCCAGCAGTACTGGACTAGCGGGAGCTGGTGAGCAGTACTTC; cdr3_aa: CASSTGLAGAGEQYF
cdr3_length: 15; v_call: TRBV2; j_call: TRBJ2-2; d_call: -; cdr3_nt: TGTGCCAGCATCAGGGGCGGGAGGAACACCGGGGAGCTGTTTTTT; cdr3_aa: CASIRGGRNTGELFF
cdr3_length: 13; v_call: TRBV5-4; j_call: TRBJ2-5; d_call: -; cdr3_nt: TGTGCCAGCAGCTGGATTAGCTCCGAGACCCAGTACTTC; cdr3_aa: CASSWISSETQYF
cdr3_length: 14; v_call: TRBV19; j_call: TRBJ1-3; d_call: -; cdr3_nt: TGTGCCAGTCGGGTGGGGGGACCCCTTGGTGCCATATATTTT; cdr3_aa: CASRVGGPLGAIYF
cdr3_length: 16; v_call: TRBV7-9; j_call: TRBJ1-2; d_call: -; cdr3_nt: TGTGCCAGCAGCTTAGATGGGACACTGGCTAACTATGGCTACACCTTC; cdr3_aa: CASSLDGTLANYGYTF
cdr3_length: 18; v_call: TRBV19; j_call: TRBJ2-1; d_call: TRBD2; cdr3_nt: TGTGCCACCGAAAGGCGGCTAGCGGGAGGGTGGGTGTACAATGAGCAGTTCTTC; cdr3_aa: CATERRLAGGWVYNEQFF
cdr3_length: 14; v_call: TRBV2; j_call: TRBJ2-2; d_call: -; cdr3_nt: TGTGCCAGCAGTGAAACAGGGAACACCGGGGAGCTGTTTTTT; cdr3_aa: CASSETGNTGELFF
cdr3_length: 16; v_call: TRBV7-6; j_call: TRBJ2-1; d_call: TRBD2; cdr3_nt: TGTGCCAGCAGCTTGATCAGCGGGAGGGCCTACAATGAGCAGTTCTTC; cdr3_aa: CASSLISGRAYNEQFF
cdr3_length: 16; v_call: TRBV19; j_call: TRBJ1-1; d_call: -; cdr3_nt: TGTGCCAGTAGTAGAGAAATTTCCTCGACATACACTGAAGCTTTCTTT; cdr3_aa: CASSREISSTYTEAFF
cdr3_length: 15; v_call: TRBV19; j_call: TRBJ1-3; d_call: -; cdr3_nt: TGTGCCAGTAGTCTAGGACGGGACTCTGGAAACACCATATATTTT; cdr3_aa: CASSLGRDSGNTIYF
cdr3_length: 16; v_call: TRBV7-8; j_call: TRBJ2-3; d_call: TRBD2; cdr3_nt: TGTGCCAGCAGCTCGGGTCTGGGACTAGCAGGAGATACGCAGTATTTT; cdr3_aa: CASSSGLGLAGDTQYF
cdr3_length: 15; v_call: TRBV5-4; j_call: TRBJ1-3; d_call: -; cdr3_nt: TGTGCCAGCAGCCCCGGACAGCGCTCTGGAAACACCATATATTTT; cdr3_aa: CASSPGQRSGNTIYF
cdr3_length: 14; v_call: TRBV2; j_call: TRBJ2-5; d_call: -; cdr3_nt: TGTGCCAGCAGTTTCCAGAAACCCCAGAAGACCCAGTACTTC; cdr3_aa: CASSFQKPQKTQYF
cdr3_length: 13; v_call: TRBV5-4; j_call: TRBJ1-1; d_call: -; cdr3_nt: TGTGCCAGCAGGTCAGTCATGAACACTGAAGCTTTCTTT; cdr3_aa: CASRSVMNTEAFF
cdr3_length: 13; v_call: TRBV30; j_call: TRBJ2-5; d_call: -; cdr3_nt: TGTGCCTGGAGTGTACTTGCGGGAGAGACCCAGTACTTC; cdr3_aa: CAWSVLAGETQYF
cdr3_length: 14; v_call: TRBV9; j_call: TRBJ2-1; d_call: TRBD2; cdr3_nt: TGTGCCAGCATATTAGCGGGAGGTAATGGTGAGCAGTTCTTC; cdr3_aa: CASILAGGNGEQFF
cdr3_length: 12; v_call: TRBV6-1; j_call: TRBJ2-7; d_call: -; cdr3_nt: TGTGCCACCAGACTAGTGTCCTACGAGCAGTACTTC; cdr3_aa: CATRLVSYEQYF
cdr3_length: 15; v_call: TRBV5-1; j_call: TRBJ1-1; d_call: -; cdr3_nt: TGCGCCAGCAGCCCGAATTCTTACAGGGTTCCTGAAGCTTTCTTT; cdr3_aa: CASSPNSYRVPEAFF
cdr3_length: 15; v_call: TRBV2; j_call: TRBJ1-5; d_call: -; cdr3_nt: TGTGCCAGCAGTCTCGGGACACAGAACAATCAGCCCCAGCATTTT; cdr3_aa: CASSLGTQNNQPQHF
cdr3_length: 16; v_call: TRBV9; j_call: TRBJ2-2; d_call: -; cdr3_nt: TGTGCCAGCAGCGTAGAGGCGGGGGCGCACACCGGGGAGCTGTTTTTT; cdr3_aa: CASSVEAGAHTGELFF
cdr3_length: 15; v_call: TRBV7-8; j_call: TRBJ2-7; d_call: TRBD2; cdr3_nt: TGTGCCAGCAGCTTAGTACTAGCGGGATCCTACGAGCAGTACTTC; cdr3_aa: CASSLVLAGSYEQYF
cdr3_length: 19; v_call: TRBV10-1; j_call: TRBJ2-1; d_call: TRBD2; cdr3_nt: TGCGCCAGCAGCCCAGGGCACCAAGGACGGGAGGGGGCCTACAATGAGCAGTTCTTC; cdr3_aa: CASSPGHQGREGAYNEQFF
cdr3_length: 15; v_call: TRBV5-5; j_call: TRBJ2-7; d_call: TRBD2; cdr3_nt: TGTGCCAGCAGCTTGGTAGCGGGCGTCTCCTACGAGCAGTACTTC; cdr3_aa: CASSLVAGVSYEQYF
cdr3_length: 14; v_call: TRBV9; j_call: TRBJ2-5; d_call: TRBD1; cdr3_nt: TGTGCCAGCAGCGTTGACAGGGCTGGTGAGACCCAGTACTTC; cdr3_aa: CASSVDRAGETQYF
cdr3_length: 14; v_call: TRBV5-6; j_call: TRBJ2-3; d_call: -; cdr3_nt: TGTGCCAGCAGCTTTAGGGGCGGCACAGATACGCAGTATTTT; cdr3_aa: CASSFRGGTDTQYF
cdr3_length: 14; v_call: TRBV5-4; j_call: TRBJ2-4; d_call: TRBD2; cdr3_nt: TGTGCCAGCAGCGCTACTAGCGGGAGGGACATTCAGTACTTC; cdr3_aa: CASSATSGRDIQYF
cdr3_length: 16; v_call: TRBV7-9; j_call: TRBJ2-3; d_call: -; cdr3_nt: TGTGCCAGCAGCCGGTGGAGGGAGCCGGGGACAGATACGCAGTATTTT; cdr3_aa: CASSRWREPGTDTQYF
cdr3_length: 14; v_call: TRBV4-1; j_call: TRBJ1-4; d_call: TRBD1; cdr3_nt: TGCGCCAGCAGCCAAGGGACAGGGGATGAAAAACTGTTTTTT; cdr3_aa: CASSQGTGDEKLFF
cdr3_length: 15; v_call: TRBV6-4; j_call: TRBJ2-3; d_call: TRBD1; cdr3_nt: TGTGCCAGCAGCTATGGGACAGGCGACACAGATACGCAGTATTTT; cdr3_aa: CASSYGTGDTDTQYF
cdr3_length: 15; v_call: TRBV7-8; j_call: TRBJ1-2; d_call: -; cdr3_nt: TGTGCCAGCAGCTTAGTAACAGAACATAACTATGGCTACACCTTC; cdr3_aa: CASSLVTEHNYGYTF
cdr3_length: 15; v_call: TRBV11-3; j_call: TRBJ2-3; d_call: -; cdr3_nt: TGTGCCAGCAGCCCCCGAGCAGGGGGCACAGATACGCAGTATTTT; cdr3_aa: CASSPRAGGTDTQYF
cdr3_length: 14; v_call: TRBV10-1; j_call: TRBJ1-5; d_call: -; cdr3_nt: TGCGCCAGCAGTGAGGCAGGGATTTATCAGCCCCAGCATTTT; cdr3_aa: CASSEAGIYQPQHF
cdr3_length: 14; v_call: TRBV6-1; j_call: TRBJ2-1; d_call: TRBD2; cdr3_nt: TGTGCCAGCAGTGTCTACCCCGGGGGGTATGAGCAGTTCTTC; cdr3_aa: CASSVYPGGYEQFF
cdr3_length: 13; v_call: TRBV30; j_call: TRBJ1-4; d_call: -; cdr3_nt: TGTGCCTGGAGTGTAGATTGGGACGGAGGGGTGTTTTTT; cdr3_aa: CAWSVDWDGGVFF
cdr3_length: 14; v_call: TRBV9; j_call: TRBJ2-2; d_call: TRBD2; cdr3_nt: TGTGCCAGCGGGGGGGAATCGAACACCGGGGAGCTGTTTTTT; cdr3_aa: CASGGESNTGELFF